This passage covers 31 T cell receptor beta chains from one sample sequenced in a study of CD8 T cells in Susac syndrome. After extraction with the RNeasy kit, roughly 0.5 to 1 ug of the RNA was reverse transcribed using random hexamers. TCRdb used MiXCR to reprocess the immunoSEQ multiplex PCR reads, holding one entry per CDR3 protein. The table records some 120,000 distinct CDR3 sequences, around 94% of them present only once. The sample taken for sequencing was CD4+ T cells from PBMCs. These receptor sequences come from a human donor in good health.

The V gene is TRBV24-1, the J gene TRBJ2-1; 8 positions match TRBD1. The CDR3 spans 16 residues. The V gene end was trimmed by 5 bases and the J gene end by 3 bases; junction bases not matched to a gene: 8. CDR1 and CDR2 from the germline V gene are KGHDR and SFDVKD. The CDR3 sequence is CATSGVTGAGYNEQFF. The DNA of the CDR3 is TGTGCCACCAGTGGGGTGACAGGGGCGGGCTACAATGAGCAGTTCTTC.

The chain joins TRBV20-1 to TRBJ2-5, with 10 bases lining up with TRBD2. Germline V lookup: CDR1 DFQATT, CDR2 SNEGSKA (reference sequence). The junction had 9 bases not matched to a gene; V was cut back by 6 bases and J by 2 bases. CDR3 length equals 15 residues. The CDR3 here is CSARRGSGRQETQYF. As DNA, the CDR3 is TGCAGTGCCCGGCGCGGTAGCGGGAGGCAAGAGACCCAGTACTTC.

The chain couples TRBV19 to TRBJ1-2; D is unresolved. This CDR3 is built from 13 residues. Germline loops: CDR1 LNHDA, CDR2 SQIVND (reference sequence). The V end was cut by 11 bases, the J end by 4 bases, with 17 bases between. CDR3 in DNA: TGTGCCGTCCCGAGGAGCGACGGCTATGGCTACACCTTC. Its translation is CAVPRSDGYGYTF.

The V call is TRBV15, the J call TRBJ2-3, with 9 nucleotides matching TRBD1. The CDR3 consists of 14 residues. In germline, CDR1 is LNHNV, CDR2 YYDKDF (reference sequence). Unmatched junction bases numbered 1, after V lost 3 bases and J lost 3 bases. The CDR3, as DNA: TGTGCCACCAGCAGGGACAGGGGAACAGATACGCAGTATTTT. It codes for CATSRDRGTDTQYF.

The rearrangement links TRBV20-1 to TRBJ1-1, with D maybe TRBD1 (6 bases). There are 15 residues in the CDR3. Germline V gene lookup returns CDR1 DFQATT and CDR2 SNEGSKA (reference sequence). Between the trimmed V and J ends, which lost 3 bases and 5 bases, there was a span of 19 bases. The CDR3: CSARDPQVGGTEAFF. The DNA for the CDR3 is TGCAGTGCTAGGGATCCTCAGGTAGGGGGGACTGAAGCTTTCTTT.

The V gene is TRBV2, the J gene TRBJ1-1, with a tentative D call TRBD1 (5 bases). The V gene lost 4 bases and the J gene lost 1 base, with 10 bases spanning the gap. The CDR3 is 14 residues long. CDR1 and CDR2 from the germline V gene are SNHLY and FYNNEI. CDR3: CASSGQLQNTEAFF. The CDR3 coding sequence is TGTGCCAGCAGTGGACAGCTCCAGAACACTGAAGCTTTCTTT. The full variable domain, with the rest looked up from reference TRBV2 and TRBJ1-1, is EPEVTQTPSHQVTQMGQEVILRCVPISNHLYFYWYRQILGQKVEFLVSFYNNEISEKSEIFDDQFSVERPDGSNFTLKIRSTKLEDSAMYFCASSGQLQNTEAFFGQGTRLTVV.

This chain connects TRBV5-1 to TRBJ1-1; the match to TRBD1 covers 12 bases. V was clipped by 4 bases and J by 4 bases; unmatched bases: 5. The germline V gene encodes CDR1 SGHRS and CDR2 YFSETQ. The CDR3 consists of 15 residues. The CDR3 region has the DNA TGCGCCAGCAGCGAGGGGACAGGGGGCGGCACTGAAGCTTTCTTT. It encodes CASSEGTGGGTEAFF. Complete variable domain (other parts from reference TRBV5-1 and TRBJ1-1): KAGVTQTPRYLIKTRGQQVTLSCSPISGHRSVSWYQQTPGQGLQFLFEYFSETQRNKGNFPGRFSGRQFSNSRSEMNVSTLELGDSALYLCASSEGTGGGTEAFFGQGTRLTVV.

The chain has TRBV3-1 and TRBJ2-7; TRBD1 agrees at 8 bases. Germline lookup yields CDR1 LGHDT and CDR2 YNNKEL (reference sequence). The V segment lost 0 bases and the J segment 2 bases; nucleotides outside the gene matches: 0. This CDR3 comprises 14 residues. The CDR3 is CASSQEQGAYEQYF. CDR3 sequence (DNA): TGTGCCAGCAGCCAAGAACAGGGGGCCTACGAGCAGTACTTC.

V and J are TRBV7-2 and TRBJ1-4; 9 nucleotides line up with TRBD1. The CDR3 totals 15 residues. Germline loops: CDR1 SGHTA, CDR2 FQGNSA. Germline trimming cut 5 bases from V and 7 bases from J; bases unmatched to any gene: 8. CDR3 DNA: TGTGCCAGCAGCCTGGGACAGGGACAGCGTGAAAAACTGTTTTTT. It specifies CASSLGQGQREKLFF.

This clonotype has only one observation. The chain combines TRBV4-1 with TRBJ1-4; no definite D call. The CDR3 sequence is 17 residues long. Germline CDR1 reads MGHRA; CDR2 reads YSYEKL. Trimming pared 1 base from V and 7 bases from J, leaving 19 bases between. The CDR3 protein is CASSQGWNQLLIEKLFF. The CDR3 DNA follows: TGCGCCAGCAGCCAAGGCTGGAATCAGTTATTGATTGAAAAACTGTTTTTT.

The gene calls are TRBV20-1 and TRBJ2-1; 8 bases are a match to TRBD2. This CDR3 region has 15 residues. V was pared by 6 bases and J by 3 bases, with 10 bases of the junction left unmatched. The V gene's germline CDR1 is DFQATT and CDR2 SNEGSKA (reference sequence). The CDR3 loop is CSARPGTRVYNEQFF. CDR3 in DNA: TGCAGTGCCAGACCCGGGACTAGAGTCTACAATGAGCAGTTCTTC.

This clonotype was counted a single time. The chain links TRBV19 to TRBJ2-2; weak D call: TRBD2 (5 bases). With 1 base removed from V and 8 bases from J, the gap between germline ends came to 11 bases. CDR3 size: 14 residues. Germline assignment: CDR1 LNHDA and CDR2 SQIVND (reference sequence). The CDR3 DNA reads TGTGCCAGTAGTATAGCCCAGCGGACTGGGGAGCTGTTTTTT. It specifies CASSIAQRTGELFF.

The DNA for the CDR3 is TGTGCCAGCTCGGGCGACAGGTTATTCGGGACCCAGTACTTC. Amino acids: CASSGDRLFGTQYF. V and J are TRBV18 and TRBJ2-5; tentative D call: TRBD1 (6 bases). The ends were cut back, 6 bases at V and 7 bases at J, with 18 bases in the middle. CDR1 KGHSH and CDR2 LQKENI come from the germline V gene. CDR3 length: 14 residues.

V and J are TRBV12-5 and TRBJ2-2, with 9 bases identical to TRBD1. This CDR3 contains 15 residues. V was clipped by 5 bases and J by 3 bases; unmatched bases: 4. Looked up from germline, CDR1 is LGHNT and CDR2 is FRNRAP. CDR3: CASGTGGAHTGELFF. CDR3 DNA sequence: TGTGCTAGTGGTACAGGGGGCGCACACACCGGGGAGCTGTTTTTT.

The rearrangement joins TRBV9 to TRBJ2-5, with D unclear. V was shortened by 3 bases and J by 0 bases, with 3 bases between the two germline ends. The CDR3 is 12 amino acids. Germline V gives CDR1 SGDLS, CDR2 YYNGEE. The CDR3 DNA is TGTGCCAGCAGCGCCCACCAAGAGACCCAGTACTTC. Its protein product is CASSAHQETQYF.

The chain employs TRBV18 and TRBJ1-4, with TRBD1 matching 9 bases. V was pared by 6 bases and J by 8 bases, with 10 bases of the junction left unmatched. Per germline, CDR1 KGHSH and CDR2 LQKENI. This CDR3 comprises 15 residues. DNA for the CDR3: TGTGCCAGCTCTAAACCGGGACAGGGTACCGAAAAACTGTTTTTT. It specifies CASSKPGQGTEKLFF.

The chain has TRBV5-6 and TRBJ2-7; D unresolved. Germline V CDR1 and CDR2: SGHDT, YYEEEE. V lost 4 bases and J lost 6, with 11 bases in between. This CDR3 is built from 12 residues. The CDR3 bases are TGTGCCAGCAGCACACTGGTAGGCGAGCAGTACTTC. Protein product: CASSTLVGEQYF.

The rearrangement links TRBV10-3 to TRBJ2-1, with 12 bases matching TRBD2. Per germline, CDR1 ENHRY and CDR2 SYGVKD. The CDR3 is 16 residues long. With V trimmed by 6 bases and J by 7 bases, 10 bases remained unmatched. The DNA for the CDR3 is TGTGCCATCAGCGACCAGACTAGCGGGAGCCTAAATGAGCAGTTCTTC. Translating gives CAISDQTSGSLNEQFF.

The CDR3 bases are TGTGCCAGCAGCCAAGTGCTAGAGCAGTTCTTC. Its translation is CASSQVLEQFF. V usage is TRBV3-1 and J usage is TRBJ2-1; D is undetermined. Germline assignment: CDR1 LGHDT and CDR2 YNNKEL (reference sequence). The V and J ends lost 1 base and 10 bases respectively, with 5 bases between them. The CDR3 sequence is 11 residues long.

The V call is TRBV12-3 or TRBV12-4, the J call TRBJ1-2; tentatively, D is TRBD1 (5 bases). V lost 6 bases and J lost 8, with 16 bases in between. This CDR3 region has 13 residues. The CDR3 DNA reads TGTGCCAGCAGCTACCGGGACGACATGGGCTACACCTTC. This encodes CASSYRDDMGYTF.

The rearrangement uses TRBV29-1 and TRBJ1-2; 8 bases map to TRBD1. V was clipped by 1 base and J by 8 bases; unmatched bases: 12. The CDR3 runs 15 residues. The germline V gene has CDR1 SQVTM and CDR2 ANQGSEA. The CDR3 loop is CSVEGTGQGARGYTF. In DNA form, the CDR3 reads TGCAGCGTTGAAGGAACGGGGCAGGGGGCGAGAGGCTACACCTTC.

The chain uses TRBV30 and TRBJ2-4; 7 nucleotides agree with TRBD2. With V trimmed by 2 bases and J by 2 bases, 15 bases remained unmatched. In germline, CDR1 is GTSNPN, CDR2 SVGIG (reference sequence). The CDR3 contains 18 residues. This CDR3 reads CAWSPPPWRELTKNIQYF. CDR3 sequence (DNA): TGTGCCTGGAGTCCCCCCCCCTGGCGGGAGCTGACCAAAAACATTCAGTACTTC.

This chain links TRBV29-1 with TRBJ2-7; no reliable D call. With 4 bases removed from V and 4 bases from J, the gap between germline ends came to 11 bases. Germline CDR1 SQVTM, CDR2 ANQGSEA. The CDR3 consists of 12 residues. The DNA of the CDR3 is TGCAGCGTTGTTGGAGTGGGGTACGAGCAGTACTTC. It encodes CSVVGVGYEQYF.

This chain joins TRBV5-4 and TRBJ1-1; tentatively, D is TRBD1 (5 bases). This CDR3 spans 14 amino acids. The germline CDR1 and CDR2 sequences are SGHNT and YYREEE (reference sequence). Trimming took off 0 bases at V and 4 bases at J, with 10 bases between the two ends. The CDR3 bases are TGTGCCAGCAGCTTGGGGGGCGGGGGCACTGAAGCTTTCTTT. The encoded protein is CASSLGGGGTEAFF.

The rearrangement joins TRBV7-9 to TRBJ1-4, with D unclear. The V end lost 0 bases, the J end lost 8 bases, and 7 bases lay between the germline ends. The CDR3 runs 13 residues. CDR1 and CDR2 from the germline V gene are SEHNR and FQNEAQ (reference sequence). The CDR3 bases are TGTGCCAGCAGCTTAGCGGTATGGGAAAAACTGTTTTTT. Its translation is CASSLAVWEKLFF. Combining the CDR3 with reference TRBV7-9 and TRBJ1-4 gives the whole variable domain DTGVSQNPRHKITKRGQNVTFRCDPISEHNRLYWYRQTLGQGPEFLTYFQNEAQLEKSRLLSDRFSAERPKGSFSTLEIQRTEQGDSAMYLCASSLAVWEKLFFGSGTQLSVL.

The genes are TRBV14 and TRBJ1-1; unclear D gene. The CDR3 spans 12 residues. Trimming removed 2 bases from V and 8 bases from J, with 9 bases in between. The germline V gene has CDR1 SGHDN and CDR2 FVKESK. CDR3 in amino acids: CASSQWALEAFF. CDR3 DNA: TGTGCCAGCAGCCAATGGGCCCTAGAAGCTTTCTTT.

The chain recombines TRBV23-1 with TRBJ2-2; 7 positions match TRBD2. TRBV23-1 has ORF status, its function being uncertain. This CDR3 is built from 17 residues. Trimming removed 5 bases from V and 2 bases from J; junction bases left unmatched: 11. CDR3 nucleotide sequence: TGCGCCAGCAGTGGGATAGGGCTAGCGGATAACACCGGGGAGCTGTTTTTT. The encoded protein is CASSGIGLADNTGELFF.

The CDR3 loop reads CAWAQGQRTGEDGYTF. CDR3 nucleotide sequence: TGTGCCTGGGCCCAAGGCCAGAGGACAGGGGAGGATGGCTACACCTTC. V is TRBV30 and J is TRBJ1-2; 9 nucleotides line up with TRBD1. Germline V gene lookup returns CDR1 GTSNPN and CDR2 SVGIG (reference sequence). The CDR3 consists of 16 residues. V trimming: 5 bases; J trimming: 6 bases; junction bases outside the gene matches: 16.

This chain uses TRBV3-1 with TRBJ1-1; no reliable D call. Per germline, CDR1 LGHDT and CDR2 YNNKEL (reference sequence). CDR3 length: 12 residues. The V gene lost 2 bases and the J gene lost 11 bases, with 12 bases spanning the gap. The CDR3 loop is CASSQQGWWAFF. The CDR3 bases are TGTGCCAGCAGCCAACAAGGGTGGTGGGCTTTCTTT.

The rearrangement links TRBV25-1 to TRBJ1-2; a possible D gene is TRBD1 (6 bases). The V and J ends lost 3 bases and 2 bases respectively, with 10 bases between them. The CDR3 sequence is 14 residues long. Germline values: CDR1 MGHDK, CDR2 SYGVNS. The CDR3 DNA follows: TGTGCCAGCAGTGACCCCCAGGGGAACTATGGCTACACCTTC. Encoded protein: CASSDPQGNYGYTF.

The J gene is TRBJ2-3, the V gene TRBV20-1, with 13 bases identical to TRBD2. V gave up 4 bases and J gave up 1 base; unmatched junction bases: 5. Per the germline V gene, CDR1 is DFQATT and CDR2 is SNEGSKA (reference sequence). This CDR3 has 16 residues. The CDR3 DNA reads as TGCAGTGCTACCAGACTAGCGGGAGGCGGCACAGATACGCAGTATTTT. Residues: CSATRLAGGGTDTQYF.